The 21 T cell receptor beta chains below were found in one sample sequenced in a study of blood T cells in healthy people across ages. Together with a sample-barcoded 5' primer, a J-beta primer mix was included in a second PCR lasting about 6 to 11 cycles. In TCRdb, the 5' RACE reads were re-called with MiXCR into one record per CDR3 protein. The sample carries approximately 940,000 distinct CDR3 sequences, about 44% recorded once. Sequencing was carried out using blood. The receptor set was obtained from a man aged 25 to 45 in good health.

V gene TRBV4-2 combines with J gene TRBJ2-6; the D is unclear. The CDR3 spans 19 residues. The germline CDR1 and CDR2 sequences are LGHNA and YNFKEQ. Between the trimmed V and J ends, which lost 2 bases and 0 bases, there was a span of 17 bases. The CDR3 bases are TGTGCCAGCAGCCAAATTCCCACAGAGACCAGCTCTGGGGCCAACGTCCTGACTTTC. Protein: CASSQIPTETSSGANVLTF.

This clonotype was picked up a small number of times. The chain uses TRBV3-1 and TRBJ2-5; TRBD1 or TRBD2 may be the D gene (5 bases each). CDR1 is LGHDT and CDR2 is YNNKEL in the germline V gene (reference sequence). V lost 0 bases, J lost 11 bases, and 13 bases lay in between. The CDR3 has 13 amino acids. DNA for the CDR3: TGTGCCAGCAGCCAAGATGGCCGGTGGGGGCAGTACTTC. Its protein is CASSQDGRWGQYF.

This clonotype was recorded a few times. CDR3 nucleotides: TGTGCCAGCTGCTTGGAGGAGAACCGAGGAGGTTCACCCCTCCACTTT. Amino acid sequence: CASCLEENRGGSPLHF. The rearrangement uses TRBV2 and TRBJ1-6; D gene unclear. Looked up from germline, CDR1 is SNHLY and CDR2 is FYNNEI. CDR3 length: 16 amino acids. V gave up 8 bases and J gave up 9 bases, with 23 bases separating them.

V gene TRBV7-3 combines with J gene TRBJ2-4, with D perhaps assigned TRBD1 or TRBD2 (5 bases each). CDR1 is SGHTA, CDR2 FQGTGA, per germline. V shed 4 bases and J shed 0 bases, with 19 bases lying between them. CDR3 length equals 18 residues. The CDR3 DNA sequence: TGTGCCAGCAGCTCGTCCCGGGACGAGCATCTAGCCAAAAACATTCAGTACTTC. The encoded protein is CASSSSRDEHLAKNIQYF.

This clonotype was picked up a small number of times. V is TRBV4-2 and J is TRBJ1-5, with D unclear. Germline CDR1 and CDR2: LGHNA and YNFKEQ. Trimming pared 4 bases from V and 2 bases from J, leaving 15 bases between. The CDR3 consists of 16 residues. The CDR3 protein is CASSPSDRTGNQPQHF. For the CDR3, the DNA is TGTGCCAGCAGCCCTTCGGACCGTACGGGCAATCAGCCCCAGCATTTT.

With respect to this clonotype: A much more abundant neighbour one base away suggests this may be a read error. The chain couples TRBV25-1 to TRBJ2-5, with 7 bases identical to TRBD1. The better agreement between TRBJ2-7 and the DNA end casts doubt on the J call. The CDR3 sequence is 12 residues long. Germline CDR1 is MGHDK and CDR2 is SYGVNS. Here the CDR3 reads CASRPTGNEQYF. CDR3 nucleotide sequence: TGTGCCAGCAGGCCGACAGGGAACGAGCAGTACTTC.

A few counts support this clonotype. The rearrangement links TRBV6-1 to TRBJ2-1, with 8 positions matching TRBD2. Germline trimming cut 2 bases from V and 2 bases from J; bases unmatched to any gene: 2. CDR3 length: 15 residues. The germline V gene encodes CDR1 MNHNS and CDR2 SASEGT. The chain's CDR3 is CASSESGGTYNEQFF. DNA of the CDR3: TGTGCCAGCAGTGAAAGCGGGGGCACCTACAATGAGCAGTTCTTC.

This clonotype has a handful of counts. This rearrangement joins TRBV18 to TRBJ2-7; D may match TRBD1 or TRBD2 (6 bases each). Germline assignment: CDR1 KGHSH and CDR2 LQKENI. The CDR3 runs to 15 residues. V was cut by 1 base and J by 6 bases, with 16 bases left in between. DNA of the CDR3: TGTGCCAGCTCACCACGAGGTACGGGGGCGGGCGAGCAGTACTTC. It specifies CASSPRGTGAGEQYF.

V gene TRBV2 combines with J gene TRBJ2-5; possibly TRBD2 for D (6 bases). TRBJ2-7 matches the DNA end more closely, so the J call is doubtful. Germline assignment: CDR1 SNHLY and CDR2 FYNNEI. The CDR3 contains 13 residues. The CDR3 is CASSRLENYEQYF. The DNA for the CDR3 is TGTGCCAGCAGTAGACTAGAAAATTACGAGCAGTACTTC.

In its sample, this clonotype was seen a few times. V gene TRBV7-2 combines with J gene TRBJ2-7; tentative D call: TRBD2 (7 bases). V lost 1 base, J lost 3 bases, and 22 bases lay in between. The CDR3 covers 18 residues. Germline CDR1 reads SGHTA; CDR2 reads FQGNSA. CDR3 residues: CASSLDGGRGFSFYEQYF. The CDR3 DNA follows: TGTGCCAGCAGCTTAGACGGGGGGCGCGGGTTCTCTTTCTACGAGCAGTACTTC.

The chain is built from TRBV9 and TRBJ2-2, with TRBD2 identical over 7 bases. Germline-derived CDR1 and CDR2 are SGDLS and YYNGEE. V lost 0 bases to trimming and J lost 8 bases; unmatched junction nucleotides: 10. CDR3 size: 16 residues. CDR3 sequence: CASSVENAGVPGELFF. Here the CDR3 DNA reads TGTGCCAGCAGCGTAGAAAATGCGGGGGTCCCTGGGGAGCTGTTTTTT.

This clonotype came up once. This chain links TRBV7-8 with TRBJ1-1, with 7 bases fitting TRBD1. The germline V gene encodes CDR1 SGHVS and CDR2 FQNEAQ. Losses at the gene ends were 4 bases for V and 3 bases for J; bases not matched to a gene: 11. There are 16 residues in the CDR3. CDR3 nucleotides: TGTGCCAGCAGCTCGGACAGGTTCAGGGTTCACACTGAAGCTTTCTTT. Translation gives CASSSDRFRVHTEAFF.

The CDR3 here is CASSHSTGPVQETQYF. DNA of the CDR3: TGTGCCAGCAGTCACTCGACTGGACCGGTCCAAGAGACCCAGTACTTC. The genes are TRBV27 and TRBJ2-5; no reliable D call. Germline CDR1 is MNHEY and CDR2 is SMNVEV (reference sequence). The V end lost 5 bases, the J end lost 1 base, and 17 bases lay between the germline ends. The CDR3 loop spans 16 amino acids.

The rearrangement uses TRBV7-9 and TRBJ2-3; D not resolved. V dropped 5 bases and J dropped 3 bases, with 15 bases sitting between them. This CDR3 has 15 amino acids. CDR1 is SEHNR and CDR2 is FQNEAQ in the germline V gene (reference sequence). CDR3 amino acids: CASSLPGYGTDTQYF. In DNA form, the CDR3 reads TGTGCCAGCAGCCTTCCCGGATATGGTACAGATACGCAGTATTTT.

The chain carries TRBV29-1 and TRBJ2-1; 7 bases map to TRBD2. The ends lost 5 bases at V and 3 bases at J; junction bases unmatched: 4. The CDR3 consists of 13 residues. The germline gives CDR1 SQVTM, CDR2 ANQGSEA. The CDR3 region is CSVQLANYNEQFF. The CDR3 bases are TGCAGCGTTCAACTAGCGAACTACAATGAGCAGTTCTTC.

The J gene is TRBJ2-3, the V gene TRBV9; tentative D call: TRBD2 (7 bases). The CDR3 runs 16 residues. Germline CDR1 is SGDLS and CDR2 is YYNGEE. Trimming pared 1 base from V and 3 bases from J, leaving 15 bases between. This CDR3 reads CASSVRPGGGTDTQYF. The CDR3 coding sequence is TGTGCCAGCAGCGTACGACCGGGGGGCGGAACAGATACGCAGTATTTT.

In the case of this clonotype: Sequence at one end of the junction differs from germline and may be a read error. V is TRBV7-9 and J is TRBJ2-7, with D tentatively TRBD2 (6 bases). The CDR3 runs 15 residues. The germline V gene has CDR1 SEHNR and CDR2 FQNEAQ (reference sequence). CDR3 region: CVSSLVGGASYEQYF. DNA for the CDR3: TGTGTCAGCAGCTTAGTCGGGGGTGCCTCCTACGAGCAGTACTTC.

This clonotype was counted only a few times. The V and J genes are TRBV9 and TRBJ2-3; no firm D call. Germline V lookup: CDR1 SGDLS, CDR2 YYNGEE. V dropped 0 bases and J dropped 0 bases, with 8 bases sitting between them. CDR3 length: 15 amino acids. The CDR3 DNA is TGTGCCAGCAGCGTAGACTCGATTAGCACAGATACGCAGTATTTT. Protein sequence: CASSVDSISTDTQYF.

In its sample, this clonotype was seen a few times. The chain uses TRBV3-1 and TRBJ2-1; no firm D call. Trimming left V 0 bases short and J 3 bases short, with 12 bases between. CDR3 length equals 16 residues. Germline V gene sequence: CDR1 LGHDT, CDR2 YNNKEL (reference sequence). The CDR3 DNA is TGTGCCAGCAGCCAAGAGCCAACGGCAGTCTACAATGAGCAGTTCTTC. It yields the protein CASSQEPTAVYNEQFF.

The genes are TRBV9 and TRBJ1-4, with D unclear. V was shortened by 7 bases and J by 8 bases, with 6 bases between the two germline ends. Germline V CDR1 and CDR2: SGDLS, YYNGEE. The CDR3 length is 10 residues. In nucleotides, the CDR3 is TGTGCCAGCGGGGAAGAAAAACTGTTTTTT. This sequence encodes CASGEEKLFF.

The chain recombines TRBV20-1 with TRBJ2-3, with 9 bases fitting TRBD2. Per the germline V gene, CDR1 is DFQATT and CDR2 is SNEGSKA (reference sequence). The CDR3 totals 15 residues. The ends lost 6 bases at V and 2 bases at J; junction bases unmatched: 9. The CDR3 DNA reads as TGCAGTGCAAACGCCCTAGCGGGGTTCACAGATACGCAGTATTTT. Translating gives CSANALAGFTDTQYF.